The 4 T cell receptor beta chains given below trace back to one sample, sequenced in a study of T cell repertoires in cytomegalovirus infection. MiXCR was run by TCRdb on the reads, yielding one entry per CDR3 protein. Among 600,000 to 800,000 distinct CDR3 sequences, roughly 26% were seen once, and the ten largest hold 8%. Input material: CD8+ T cells from PBMCs. These receptor sequences come from a human donor in good health (CMV status not recorded). Some clones in this sample may be carry-over from other donors' samples.

This clonotype has at least ten counts. J is TRBJ1-1 and V is TRBV2; D gene ambiguous. V was cut by 7 bases and J by 1 base, with 10 bases left in between. CDR1 and CDR2 (germline): SNHLY, FYNNEI. This CDR3 has 13 residues. DNA of the CDR3: TGTGCCAGCACCGTAGGGAGGAACACTGAAGCTTTCTTT. This codes for CASTVGRNTEAFF. Looking up the rest from reference TRBV2 and TRBJ1-1 gives the full variable domain: EPEVTQTPSHQVTQMGQEVILRCVPISNHLYFYWYRQILGQKVEFLVSFYNNEISEKSEIFDDQFSVERPDGSNFTLKIRSTKLEDSAMYFCASTVGRNTEAFFGQGTRLTVV.

Many counts were recorded for this clonotype. This sequence joins TRBV4-1 and TRBJ2-1; no definite D call. The CDR3 is 15 residues long. V gave up 1 base and J gave up 0 bases, with 7 bases separating them. The germline gives CDR1 MGHRA, CDR2 YSYEKL. CDR3 sequence: CASSQVSSSYNEQFF. In DNA, the CDR3 is TGCGCCAGCAGCCAAGTGAGCAGCTCCTACAATGAGCAGTTCTTC.

This clonotype has more than one count but fewer than ten. The V call is TRBV20-1, the J call TRBJ2-7; a weak D match, TRBD1 (6 bases). There are 14 residues in the CDR3. Trimming cost V 0 bases and J 3 bases, with 12 bases left between them. Germline lookup yields CDR1 DFQATT and CDR2 SNEGSKA (reference sequence). The CDR3 nucleotides read TGCAGTGCTAGAGATCGGGACACCAACTACGAGCAGTACTTC. Translated: CSARDRDTNYEQYF.

To note about this clonotype: This may come from a read error, since a much larger clone is one base off. The chain recombines TRBV6-6 with TRBJ2-5; D is ambiguous. The CDR3 has 13 residues. CDR1 and CDR2 (germline): MNHNY, SVGAGI (reference sequence). CDR3 nucleotides: TGTGTCAGCAGTTACTTGGGTGGAGAGACCCAGTACTTC. It specifies CVSSYLGGETQYF.